These T cell receptor beta chains were read from a single sample in a study of vaccination effects on CD4 cells after COVID-19. TCRdb keeps only in-frame clones here, not all; method: immunoSEQ multiplex PCR. The profile shows just over 55,000 clones, under 85% of them singletons. Their target antigens are unknown. The starting material was CD4+ T cells from PBMCs cultured without peptide, obtained after COVID-19 vaccination. These receptor sequences come from a human donor who received a COVID-19 vaccine. Each CDR3 is given without its conserved first and last residue.

j_call,v_call,cdr3_aa
TRBJ2-1,TRBV6-6,ATTGGWNEQF
TRBJ1-2,TRBV11-2,ASSFGGTNYGYT
TRBJ2-5,TRBV5-1,ASSPSGGLNFQETQY
TRBJ1-2,TRBV5-1,ASSLSHGNYGYT
TRBJ2-3,TRBV18,ASSQTYSGADTQY
TRBJ1-2,TRBV9,ASSVGQGQVGYT
TRBJ2-5,TRBV6-6,ASSNRTVRTQY
TRBJ1-6,TRBV4-3,ASSQVGGGPGQRNSPLH
TRBJ1-4,TRBV19,ASSRTAIVGTNEKLF
TRBJ1-3,TRBV7-6,ASSPRQSPAGNTIY
TRBJ1-2,TRBV30,AWRKDGVGYT
TRBJ1-2,TRBV5-1,ASSPTRGGYGYT
TRBJ2-3,TRBV9,ASSGTPGGDTQY
TRBJ2-1,TRBV5-1,ASSRFSGSSYNEQF
TRBJ1-1,TRBV5-1,ASSAQQGLNTEAF
TRBJ1-6,TRBV11-2,ASRGQGDNSPLH
TRBJ1-2,TRBV7-9,ASSLEASPRDGYT
TRBJ1-1,TRBV7-8,ASSSRQVEAF
TRBJ1-2,TRBV10-3,AISVRQDSYGYT
TRBJ1-6,TRBV20-1,SASLGGASPLH
TRBJ2-5,TRBV19,ASSPPQETQY
TRBJ1-5,TRBV18,ASSPRADSNQPQH
TRBJ1-4,TRBV15,ATSLALGTGGKLF
TRBJ1-1,TRBV4-1,ASSHPPGEGRNTEAF
TRBJ1-2,TRBV12-3/TRBV12-4,ASSLLDTVGYT
TRBJ2-3,TRBV5-1,ASAPPGAGTDTQY
TRBJ2-4,TRBV4-2,ASSQAGIQY